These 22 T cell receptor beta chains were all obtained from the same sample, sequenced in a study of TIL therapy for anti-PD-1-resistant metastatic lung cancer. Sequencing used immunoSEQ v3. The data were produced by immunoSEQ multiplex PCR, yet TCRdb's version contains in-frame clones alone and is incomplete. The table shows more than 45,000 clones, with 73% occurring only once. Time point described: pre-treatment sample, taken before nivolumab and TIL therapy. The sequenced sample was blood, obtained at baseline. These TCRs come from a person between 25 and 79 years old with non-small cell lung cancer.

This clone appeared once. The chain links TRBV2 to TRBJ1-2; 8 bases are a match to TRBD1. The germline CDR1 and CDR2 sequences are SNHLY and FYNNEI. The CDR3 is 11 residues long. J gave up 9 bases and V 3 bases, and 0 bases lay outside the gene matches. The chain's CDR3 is CASSDRGRYTF. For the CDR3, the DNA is TGTGCCAGCAGTGACAGGGGGCGCTACACCTTC.

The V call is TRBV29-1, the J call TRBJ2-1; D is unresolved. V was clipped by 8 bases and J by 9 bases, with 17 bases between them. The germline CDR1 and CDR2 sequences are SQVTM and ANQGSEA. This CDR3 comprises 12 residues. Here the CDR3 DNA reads TGCAGCCCCTCGACCCTTTGGGGTGAGCAGTTCTTC. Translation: CSPSTLWGEQFF.

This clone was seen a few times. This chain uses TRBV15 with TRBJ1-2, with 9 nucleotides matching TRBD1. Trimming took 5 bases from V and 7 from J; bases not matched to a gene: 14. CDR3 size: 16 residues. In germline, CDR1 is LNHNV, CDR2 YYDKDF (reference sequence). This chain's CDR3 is CATSDHRDRDIAGYTF. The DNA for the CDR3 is TGTGCCACCAGCGACCACCGGGACAGGGATATAGCTGGCTACACCTTC. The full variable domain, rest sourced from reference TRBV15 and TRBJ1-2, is DAMVIQNPRYQVTQFGKPVTLSCSQTLNHNVMYWYQQKSSQAPKLLFHYYDKDFNNEADTPDNFQSRRPNTSFCFLDIRSPGLGDTAMYLCATSDHRDRDIAGYTFGSGTRLTVV.

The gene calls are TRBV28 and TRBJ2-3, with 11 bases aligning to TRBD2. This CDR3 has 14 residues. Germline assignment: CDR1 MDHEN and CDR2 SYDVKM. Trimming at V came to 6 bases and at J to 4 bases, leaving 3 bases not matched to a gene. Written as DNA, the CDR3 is TGTGCCAGCAGGCCACTAGCGGGGGCAGATACGCAGTATTTT. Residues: CASRPLAGADTQYF.

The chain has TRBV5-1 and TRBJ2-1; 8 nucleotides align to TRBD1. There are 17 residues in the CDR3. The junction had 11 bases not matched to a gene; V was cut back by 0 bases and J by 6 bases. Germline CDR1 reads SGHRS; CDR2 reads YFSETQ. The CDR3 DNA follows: TGCGCCAGCAGCTTGGTGACAGGGGAATCATCAGGCAATGAGCAGTTCTTC. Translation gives CASSLVTGESSGNEQFF.

CDR3 region: CASSERQGSHQPQHF. The CDR3 coding sequence is TGTGCCAGCAGTGAAAGACAGGGGAGTCATCAGCCCCAGCATTTT. The J gene is TRBJ1-5, the V gene TRBV6-1; 8 bases are shared with TRBD1. Germline V gene lookup returns CDR1 MNHNS and CDR2 SASEGT. CDR3 length equals 15 residues. Trimming took 2 bases from V and 5 from J; bases not matched to a gene: 5.

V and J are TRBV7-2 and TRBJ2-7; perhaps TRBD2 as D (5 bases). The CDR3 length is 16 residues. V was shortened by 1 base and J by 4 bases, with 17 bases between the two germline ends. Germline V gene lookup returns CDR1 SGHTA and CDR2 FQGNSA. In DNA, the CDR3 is TGTGCCAGCAGCTTAGGGGTGGGAGCTAGATTGTACGAGCAGTACTTC. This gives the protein CASSLGVGARLYEQYF.

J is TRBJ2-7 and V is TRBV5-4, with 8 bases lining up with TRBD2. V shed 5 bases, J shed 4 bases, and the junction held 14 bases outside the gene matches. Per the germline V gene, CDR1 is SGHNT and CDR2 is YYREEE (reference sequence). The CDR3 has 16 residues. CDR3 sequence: CASSPSQTSGSYEQYF. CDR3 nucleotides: TGTGCCAGCAGTCCATCCCAAACTAGCGGATCTTACGAGCAGTACTTC.

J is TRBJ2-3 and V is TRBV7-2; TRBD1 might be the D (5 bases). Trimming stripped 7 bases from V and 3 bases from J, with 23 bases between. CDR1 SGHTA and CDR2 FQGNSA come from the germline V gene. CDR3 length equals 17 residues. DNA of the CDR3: TGTGCCAGCACGTTAAGGGGAACAGCTGATAGAACAGATACGCAGTATTTT. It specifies CASTLRGTADRTDTQYF.

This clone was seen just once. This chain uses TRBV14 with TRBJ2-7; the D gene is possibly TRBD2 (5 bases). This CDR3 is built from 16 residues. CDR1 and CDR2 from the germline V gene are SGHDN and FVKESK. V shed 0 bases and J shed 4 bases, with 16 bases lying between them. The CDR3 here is CASSQDGRTGGYEQYF. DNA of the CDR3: TGTGCCAGCAGCCAAGATGGGCGGACCGGCGGGTACGAGCAGTACTTC.

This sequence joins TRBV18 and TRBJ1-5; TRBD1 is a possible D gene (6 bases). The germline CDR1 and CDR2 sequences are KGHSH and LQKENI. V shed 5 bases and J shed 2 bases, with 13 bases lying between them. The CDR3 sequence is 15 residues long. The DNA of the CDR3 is TGTGCCAGCTCATCAACAGGGTTGGGCAATCAGCCCCAGCATTTT. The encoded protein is CASSSTGLGNQPQHF.

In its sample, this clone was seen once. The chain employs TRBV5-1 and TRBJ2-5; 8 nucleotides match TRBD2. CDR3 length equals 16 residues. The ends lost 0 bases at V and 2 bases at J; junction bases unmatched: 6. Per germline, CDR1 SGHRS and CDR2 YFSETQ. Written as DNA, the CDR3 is TGCGCCAGCAGCTTGGCGGCCGGGGGGGCGCAAGAGACCCAGTACTTC. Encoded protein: CASSLAAGGAQETQYF.

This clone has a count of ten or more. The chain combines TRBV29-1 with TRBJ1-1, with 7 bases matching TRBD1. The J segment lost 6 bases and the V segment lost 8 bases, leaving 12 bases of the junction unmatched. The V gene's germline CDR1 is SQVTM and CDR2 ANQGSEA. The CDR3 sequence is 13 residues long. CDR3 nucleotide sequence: TGCAGCTCCTCGACAGGGCAGTACGCTGAAGCTTTCTTT. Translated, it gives CSSSTGQYAEAFF.

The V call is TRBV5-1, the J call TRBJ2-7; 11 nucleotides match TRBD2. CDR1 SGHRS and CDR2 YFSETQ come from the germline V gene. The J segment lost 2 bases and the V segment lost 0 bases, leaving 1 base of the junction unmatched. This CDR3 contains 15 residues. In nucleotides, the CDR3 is TGCGCCAGCAGCTTGGATAGCGGGGGGGCCTACGAGCAGTACTTC. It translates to CASSLDSGGAYEQYF.

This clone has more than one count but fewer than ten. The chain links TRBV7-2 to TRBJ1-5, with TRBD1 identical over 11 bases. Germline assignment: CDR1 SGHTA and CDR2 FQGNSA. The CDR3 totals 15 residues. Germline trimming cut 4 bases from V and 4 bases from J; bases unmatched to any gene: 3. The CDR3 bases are TGTGCCAGCAGCTGGACAGGGGGCGCGAATCAGCCCCAGCATTTT. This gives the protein CASSWTGGANQPQHF. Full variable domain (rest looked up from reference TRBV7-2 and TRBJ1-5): GAGVSQSPSNKVTEKGKDVELRCDPISGHTALYWYRQSLGQGLEFLIYFQGNSAPDKSGLPSDRFSAERTGGSVSTLTIQRTQQEDSAVYLCASSWTGGANQPQHFGDGTRLSIL.

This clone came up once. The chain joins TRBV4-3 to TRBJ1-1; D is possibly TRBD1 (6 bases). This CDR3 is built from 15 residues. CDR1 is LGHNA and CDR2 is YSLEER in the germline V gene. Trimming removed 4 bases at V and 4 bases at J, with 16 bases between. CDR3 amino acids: CASSRTGGGFTEAFF. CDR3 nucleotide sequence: TGCGCCAGCAGCCGAACCGGAGGGGGGTTCACTGAAGCTTTCTTT.

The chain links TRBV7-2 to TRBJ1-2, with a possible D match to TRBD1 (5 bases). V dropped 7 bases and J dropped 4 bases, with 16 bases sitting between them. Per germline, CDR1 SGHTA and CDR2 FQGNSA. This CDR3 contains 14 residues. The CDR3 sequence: CASIQSPGSYGYTF. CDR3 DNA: TGTGCCAGCATCCAGTCCCCAGGGAGCTATGGCTACACCTTC.

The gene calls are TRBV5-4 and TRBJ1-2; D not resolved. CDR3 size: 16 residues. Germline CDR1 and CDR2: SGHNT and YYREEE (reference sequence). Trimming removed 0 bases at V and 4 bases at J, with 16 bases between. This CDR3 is CASSLGIPFPGYGYTF. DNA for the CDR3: TGTGCCAGCAGCTTGGGTATTCCTTTCCCGGGCTATGGCTACACCTTC.

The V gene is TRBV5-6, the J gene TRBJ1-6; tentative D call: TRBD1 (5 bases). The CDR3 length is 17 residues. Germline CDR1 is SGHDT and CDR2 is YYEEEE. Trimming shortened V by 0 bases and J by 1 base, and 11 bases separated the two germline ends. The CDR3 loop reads CASSLVGARSYNSPLHF. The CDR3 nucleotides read TGTGCCAGCAGCTTGGTCGGGGCCAGGTCCTATAATTCACCCCTCCACTTT. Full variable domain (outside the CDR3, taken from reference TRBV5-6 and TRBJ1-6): DAGVTQSPTHLIKTRGQQVTLRCSPKSGHDTVSWYQQALGQGPQFIFQYYEEEERQRGNFPDRFSGHQFPNYSSELNVNALLLGDSALYLCASSLVGARSYNSPLHFGNGTRLTVT.

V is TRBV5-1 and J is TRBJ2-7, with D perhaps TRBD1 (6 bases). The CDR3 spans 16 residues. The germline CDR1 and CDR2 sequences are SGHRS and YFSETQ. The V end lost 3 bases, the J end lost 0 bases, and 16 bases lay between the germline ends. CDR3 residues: CASSSEGQPNSYEQYF. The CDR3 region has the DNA TGCGCCAGCAGCTCCGAAGGACAGCCTAACTCCTACGAGCAGTACTTC.

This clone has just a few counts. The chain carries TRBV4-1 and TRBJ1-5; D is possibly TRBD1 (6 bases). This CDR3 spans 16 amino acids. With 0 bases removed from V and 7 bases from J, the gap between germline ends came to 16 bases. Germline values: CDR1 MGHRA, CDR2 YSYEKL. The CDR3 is CASSQDETGEWQPQHF. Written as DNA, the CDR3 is TGCGCCAGCAGCCAAGATGAGACAGGAGAGTGGCAGCCCCAGCATTTT.

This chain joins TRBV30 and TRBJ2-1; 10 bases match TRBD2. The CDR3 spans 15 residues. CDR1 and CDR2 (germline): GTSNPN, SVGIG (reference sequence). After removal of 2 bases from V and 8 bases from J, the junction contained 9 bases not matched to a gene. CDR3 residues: CAWSPGTSVGDEQFF. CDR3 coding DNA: TGTGCCTGGAGTCCCGGGACTAGCGTTGGGGATGAGCAGTTCTTC.